The 30 T cell receptor beta chains below come from one sample, sequenced in a study of shared clonotypes between healthy human individuals. The assay was immunoSEQ multiplex PCR, and TCRdb's table has in-frame clones only and misses some. The data hold fewer than 650,000 clones, with about 79% observed a single time. Source material: PBMCs. Receptors were obtained from a woman between 40 and 50 years old in good health. Some clones in this sample may be carry-over from other donors' samples.

CDR3 nucleotides: TGTGCCAGCAGCTGGGTAAGCACAAGCTCCTACAATGAGCAGTTCTTC. It yields the protein CASSWVSTSSYNEQFF. The V and J genes are TRBV7-8 and TRBJ2-1; D unclear. The CDR3 runs 16 residues. Germline CDR1 is SGHVS and CDR2 is FQNEAQ. V gave up 4 bases and J gave up 0 bases, with 13 bases separating them. The whole variable domain, remainder taken from reference TRBV7-8 and TRBJ2-1, is GAGVSQSPRYKVAKRGQDVALRCDPISGHVSLFWYQQALGQGPEFLTYFQNEAQLDKSGLPSDRFFAERPEGSVSTLKIQRTQQEDSAVYLCASSWVSTSSYNEQFFGPGTRLTVL.

The CDR3 loop reads CASSKTSGTNNEQFF. CDR3 in DNA: TGTGCCAGCAGCAAAACTAGCGGAACGAACAATGAGCAGTTCTTC. The chain combines TRBV7-2 with TRBJ2-1; 8 bases agree with TRBD2. Germline trimming cut 5 bases from V and 5 bases from J; bases unmatched to any gene: 8. Germline V gene data show CDR1 as SGHTA and CDR2 as FQGNSA. CDR3 length: 15 residues.

The V call is TRBV7-8, the J call TRBJ1-1, with no clear D. The germline gives CDR1 SGHVS, CDR2 FQNEAQ. V lost 1 base and J 0 bases, leaving 3 bases between the germline ends. This CDR3 has 13 residues. The CDR3 DNA reads as TGTGCCAGCAGCTTAGTCCTGAACACTGAAGCTTTCTTT. Translated, it gives CASSLVLNTEAFF.

The V and J genes are TRBV19 and TRBJ2-7; D gene ambiguous. Trimming stripped 5 bases from V and 4 bases from J, with 6 bases between. This CDR3 comprises 11 residues. Germline assignment: CDR1 LNHDA and CDR2 SQIVND (reference sequence). The CDR3 loop reads CASSHGYEQYF. CDR3 DNA sequence: TGTGCCAGTAGTCATGGATACGAGCAGTACTTC.

The CDR3 nucleotides read TGTGCCTGGGGGGTAGCGGGAGTGGAGACCCAGTACTTC. This gives the protein CAWGVAGVETQYF. The J gene is TRBJ2-5, the V gene TRBV30; 9 bases are a match to TRBD2. With 5 bases clipped from V and 5 bases from J, the junction kept 6 bases outside the gene matches. The germline gives CDR1 GTSNPN, CDR2 SVGIG (reference sequence). The CDR3 spans 13 residues.

This clone was detected a few times. This sequence joins TRBV2 and TRBJ2-3; TRBD1 is a possible D gene (6 bases). Deletions cut 7 bases from V and 5 bases from J, with 16 bases between. There are 14 residues in the CDR3. Germline V gives CDR1 SNHLY, CDR2 FYNNEI. The CDR3 nucleotides read TGTGCCAGCACCGACCCCAGAGGGGGAGATACGCAGTATTTT. Its protein product is CASTDPRGGDTQYF.

The J gene is TRBJ2-5, the V gene TRBV5-1; 11 bases agree with TRBD2. With 0 bases clipped from V and 2 bases from J, the junction kept 3 bases outside the gene matches. CDR3 size: 16 residues. Looked up from germline, CDR1 is SGHRS and CDR2 is YFSETQ. CDR3 DNA: TGCGCCAGCAGCTTGGGGCTAGCGGGAGGTCAAGAGACCCAGTACTTC. Protein product: CASSLGLAGGQETQYF.

The rearrangement links TRBV5-1 to TRBJ2-7; 9 bases fit TRBD2. Per germline, CDR1 SGHRS and CDR2 YFSETQ. The CDR3 consists of 15 residues. J gave up 6 bases and V 4 bases, and 11 bases lay outside the gene matches. The CDR3 loop is CASSPQSGLAREQYF. DNA of the CDR3: TGCGCCAGCAGCCCACAGAGCGGACTAGCGCGCGAGCAGTACTTC.

The V and J genes are TRBV4-3 and TRBJ2-1; TRBD2 aligns across 13 bases. V gave up 4 bases and J gave up 3 bases; unmatched junction bases: 6. Germline-derived CDR1 and CDR2 are LGHNA and YSLEER. This CDR3 contains 17 residues. The DNA for the CDR3 is TGCGCCAGCAGCCCGAGGACTAGCGGGAGAAACTACAATGAGCAGTTCTTC. It codes for CASSPRTSGRNYNEQFF.

The chain links TRBV28 to TRBJ2-1; 14 bases fit TRBD2. This CDR3 is built from 14 residues. The germline CDR1 and CDR2 sequences are MDHEN and SYDVKM. V was clipped by 6 bases and J by 15 bases; unmatched bases: 10. This CDR3 reads CASRSPGLAGVPFF. CDR3 nucleotide sequence: TGTGCCAGCAGGTCTCCGGGACTAGCGGGGGTTCCGTTCTTC.

The chain employs TRBV7-9 and TRBJ2-7, with 7 bases matching TRBD1. J was trimmed by 0 bases and V by 1 base; bases with no gene match: 6. Per germline, CDR1 SEHNR and CDR2 FQNEAQ (reference sequence). The CDR3 loop spans 16 amino acids. The CDR3 bases are TGTGCCAGCAGCTTAGACGGGACAGAAGGCTCCTACGAGCAGTACTTC. This codes for CASSLDGTEGSYEQYF.

This clone was observed many times. The chain couples TRBV2 to TRBJ1-4; D possibly corresponds to TRBD1 (5 bases). Germline CDR1 is SNHLY and CDR2 is FYNNEI. The CDR3 loop spans 13 amino acids. The V end lost 1 base, the J end lost 9 bases, and 9 bases lay between the germline ends. The CDR3 is CASSEGDSQKLFF. The CDR3 nucleotides read TGTGCCAGCAGTGAAGGTGACAGTCAAAAACTGTTTTTT.

The table lists this clone with a count of one. The chain couples TRBV27 to TRBJ1-5; D perhaps matches TRBD1 (6 bases). This CDR3 contains 14 residues. Trimming left V 5 bases short and J 3 bases short, with 11 bases between. The V gene's germline CDR1 is MNHEY and CDR2 SMNVEV (reference sequence). The DNA of the CDR3 is TGTGCCAGCAGTCTCAGGGACAACAATCAGCCCCAGCATTTT. As protein: CASSLRDNNQPQHF.

J is TRBJ2-7 and V is TRBV10-3; TRBD1 is a possible D gene (6 bases). Between the trimmed V and J ends, which lost 6 bases and 3 bases, there was a span of 9 bases. The CDR3 has 12 residues. The germline V gene has CDR1 ENHRY and CDR2 SYGVKD. For the CDR3, the DNA is TGTGCCATCAGCCAGGGGAACTACGAGCAGTACTTC. This codes for CAISQGNYEQYF.

The rearrangement joins TRBV15 to TRBJ2-1; 11 nucleotides align to TRBD2. Germline CDR1 reads LNHNV; CDR2 reads YYDKDF (reference sequence). Trimming took 1 base from V and 8 from J; bases not matched to a gene: 10. The CDR3 loop spans 17 amino acids. This chain's CDR3 is CATSRAGTLAGGDEQFF. In nucleotides, the CDR3 is TGTGCCACCAGCAGAGCCGGGACGCTAGCGGGAGGAGATGAGCAGTTCTTC.

V is TRBV19 and J is TRBJ2-1; 14 nucleotides line up with TRBD2. This CDR3 is 15 amino acids long. Germline V gene sequence: CDR1 LNHDA, CDR2 SQIVND (reference sequence). J lost 8 bases, V lost 4 bases, and 4 bases had no gene match. CDR3 in DNA: TGTGCCAGTAGTAACATGGGACTAGCGGGAGATGAGCAGTTCTTC. Translating it yields CASSNMGLAGDEQFF.

This sequence joins TRBV7-3 and TRBJ2-1, with D perhaps being TRBD1 or TRBD2 (5 bases each). The CDR3 has 14 residues. Trimming left V 5 bases short and J 5 bases short, with 13 bases between. Germline CDR1 and CDR2: SGHTA and FQGTGA. This chain's CDR3 is CASSPEPGHNEQFF. In DNA form, the CDR3 reads TGTGCCAGCAGCCCCGAGCCGGGACACAATGAGCAGTTCTTC.

V is TRBV2 and J is TRBJ1-1; the D is unclear. Deletions cut 5 bases from V and 0 bases from J, with 7 bases between. CDR1 is SNHLY and CDR2 is FYNNEI in the germline V gene. CDR3 length: 13 amino acids. CDR3 sequence (DNA): TGTGCCAGCAGTTTCAGTTTGAACACTGAAGCTTTCTTT. Protein product: CASSFSLNTEAFF.

The chain links TRBV7-8 to TRBJ2-1, with 8 bases matching TRBD2. The CDR3 length is 16 residues. The V gene's germline CDR1 is SGHVS and CDR2 FQNEAQ. With 7 bases clipped from V and 8 bases from J, the junction kept 16 bases outside the gene matches. The CDR3 bases are TGTGCCAGCATCCTAAGCTGGAAGCGGGAGAACGATGAGCAGTTCTTC. Amino acids: CASILSWKRENDEQFF.

This sequence joins TRBV6-1 and TRBJ1-2; TRBD1 matches 7 bases. With V trimmed by 0 bases and J by 9 bases, 10 bases remained unmatched. The CDR3 is 15 residues long. The V gene's germline CDR1 is MNHNS and CDR2 SASEGT. Here the CDR3 reads CASSEARAGTERYTF. CDR3 in DNA: TGTGCCAGCAGTGAAGCTCGGGCTGGGACAGAGCGCTACACCTTC.

This clone has ten or more counts. The chain employs TRBV6-4 and TRBJ2-1; perhaps TRBD2 as D (6 bases). Trimming left V 8 bases short and J 5 bases short, with 16 bases between. The CDR3 totals 14 residues. Per the germline V gene, CDR1 is MRHNA and CDR2 is SNTAGT. The CDR3 DNA sequence: TGTGCCAGCGCCCCCCGGGAGTCCCACAATGAGCAGTTCTTC. This gives the protein CASAPRESHNEQFF.

A note on this clone: This may stem from a read error, because a much larger clone lies one nucleotide away. It is likely a read error, because the conserved phenylalanine at the end of the CDR3 is missing. V is TRBV7-8 and J is TRBJ2-7, with 7 bases aligning to TRBD1. The CDR3 is made up of 14 amino acids. Germline-derived CDR1 and CDR2 are SGHVS and FQNEAQ. Losses at the gene ends were 2 bases for V and 2 bases for J; bases not matched to a gene: 3. The CDR3 coding sequence is TGTGCCAGCAGCTTAAACAGGGGTCCCTACGAGCAGTACCTC. This codes for CASSLNRGPYEQYL.

The chain employs TRBV15 and TRBJ2-5; D ambiguous. The J call is doubtful: the DNA matches TRBJ2-7 better. The CDR3 totals 15 residues. Germline values: CDR1 LNHNV, CDR2 YYDKDF (reference sequence). CDR3 in amino acids: CATSRARDIPYEQYF. For the CDR3, the DNA is TGTGCCACCAGCAGAGCGCGAGACATCCCCTACGAGCAGTACTTC.

The chain recombines TRBV7-9 with TRBJ2-3, with TRBD1 matching 11 bases. The V segment lost 5 bases and the J segment 5 bases; nucleotides outside the gene matches: 6. Germline V gene data show CDR1 as SEHNR and CDR2 as FQNEAQ (reference sequence). The CDR3 loop spans 15 amino acids. CDR3 residues: CASSHGQGAGDTQYF. The CDR3 region has the DNA TGTGCCAGCAGCCATGGACAGGGGGCGGGAGATACGCAGTATTTT.

The chain couples TRBV7-9 to TRBJ2-1, with a possible D match to TRBD2 (6 bases). Trimming removed 0 bases at V and 4 bases at J, with 13 bases between. There are 16 residues in the CDR3. Germline V gene lookup returns CDR1 SEHNR and CDR2 FQNEAQ (reference sequence). The CDR3 reads CASSLAGGSGYNEQFF. DNA for the CDR3: TGTGCCAGCAGCTTAGCGGGGGGTTCGGGTTACAATGAGCAGTTCTTC.

The CDR3 coding sequence is TGTGCCAGCAGCATCGGGACAGCTACAGATACGCAGTATTTT. Amino acid sequence: CASSIGTATDTQYF. The genes are TRBV11-2 and TRBJ2-3, with TRBD1 matching over 7 bases. The CDR3 runs 14 residues. Germline CDR1 is SGHAT and CDR2 is FQNNGV. The trim removed 5 bases at V and 3 bases at J, leaving 5 bases unmatched.

There are a few counts of this clone. A much larger clone sits a single nucleotide away, making a read error possible. The chain is built from TRBV30 and TRBJ1-3, with D hard to call. The CDR3 spans 14 residues. Germline loops: CDR1 GTSNPN, CDR2 SVGIG (reference sequence). The CDR3 nucleotides read TGTGCCTTAGAGCGGAGTGTCTCTGGAAGCACCATATATTTT. Residues: CALERSVSGSTIYF.

The chain carries TRBV2 and TRBJ2-7, with 11 bases aligning to TRBD1. Germline loops: CDR1 SNHLY, CDR2 FYNNEI. J was trimmed by 3 bases and V by 5 bases; bases with no gene match: 3. The CDR3 is made up of 14 amino acids. The CDR3 DNA sequence: TGTGCCAGCAGTCTGGACAGGGGGCTCTACGAGCAGTACTTC. Translated: CASSLDRGLYEQYF. Full variable domain (missing parts from reference TRBV2 and TRBJ2-7): EPEVTQTPSHQVTQMGQEVILRCVPISNHLYFYWYRQILGQKVEFLVSFYNNEISEKSEIFDDQFSVERPDGSNFTLKIRSTKLEDSAMYFCASSLDRGLYEQYFGPGTRLTVT.

Turning to this clone: Just one base apart from a much larger clone, this may be a read error. The chain uses TRBV11-3 and TRBJ1-1; D ambiguous. CDR3 size: 14 residues. Trimming removed 3 bases at V and 6 bases at J, with 14 bases between. The germline CDR1 and CDR2 sequences are SGHNT and YENEEA. The CDR3 loop reads CASSFGGGPSEAFF. CDR3 nucleotide sequence: TGTGCCAGCAGCTTCGGCGGCGGACCATCTGAAGCTTTCTTT.

The CDR3 is CASSLAKSWNTEAFF. CDR3 DNA sequence: TGTGCCAGCAGCTTAGCAAAAAGCTGGAACACTGAAGCTTTCTTT. The chain recombines TRBV7-2 with TRBJ1-1; D ambiguous. The CDR3 covers 15 residues. V gave up 0 bases and J gave up 1 base, with 9 bases separating them. The germline V gene encodes CDR1 SGHTA and CDR2 FQGNSA.